This entry concerns a single T cell receptor beta chain. Participants came from roughly 24 US areas, aged roughly 18 to 100 years. Recovered participants had two consecutive negative NP/OP PCR tests, healthcare professional clearance, or symptom resolution. Under the authors' procedure: Amplification of reference gene primers was used by the study to estimate nucleated cell counts. Only in-frame clones appear in the TCRdb table, and some are missing; sequencing was by immunoSEQ multiplex PCR. The DNA was the basis for D and trimming; V, J and clone size are from that table. The sample includes approximately 290,000 clones, approximately 85% of them seen just once. Germline V gives CDR1 SQVTM, CDR2 ANQGSEA. Trimming left V 5 bases short and J 6 bases short, with 14 bases between. The CDR3 is 12 amino acids. These data originate in a study of blood T cell repertoires in COVID-19. As for the study in general: Nucleic acid was either cDNA or gDNA, and it came from T cells, B-cell-depleted T cells, or PBMCs.

The TCR was taken from a woman in her thirties who had recovered from COVID-19. Sequencing was performed on PBMCs or T cells enriched from blood (not recorded which). This rearrangement joins TRBV29-1 to TRBJ2-7; tentative D call: TRBD2 (5 bases). CDR3 DNA sequence: TGCAGCGTTAACCATCAAAGCGGCGAGCAGTACTTC. Amino acids: CSVNHQSGEQYF.